Below, one TCR beta chain is given with its context. The antigen is undetermined. Quantitative 5'-RACE with molecular barcodes generated TCR beta libraries. TCRdb reanalysed the 5' RACE reads using MiXCR and keeps one entry per CDR3 protein. The table lists hundreds of thousands of distinct CDR3 sequences, more than 9.5% of them singletons. In germline, CDR1 is SGHRS, CDR2 YFSETQ. The CDR3 is 14 amino acids. V gave up 6 bases and J gave up 3 bases, with 10 bases separating them. This entry is derived from a study of CD8 T cells in ankylosing spondylitis. Notes on the study in general: Roughly eight highly homologous variants made up a TCR beta motif that seemed to typify ankylosing spondylitis blood. Peripheral blood samples showed relatively rare disease-linked clones, and these clones were CD8+.

The sample was blood, either unsorted or a sorted T cell fraction (not recorded which). This chain joins TRBV5-1 and TRBJ1-6; D is unresolved. The receptor's source is a male donor with ankylosing spondylitis. In DNA, the CDR3 is TGCGCCAGCACCGCCGGGAGCTATAATTCACCCCTCCACTTT. Translating it yields CASTAGSYNSPLHF.